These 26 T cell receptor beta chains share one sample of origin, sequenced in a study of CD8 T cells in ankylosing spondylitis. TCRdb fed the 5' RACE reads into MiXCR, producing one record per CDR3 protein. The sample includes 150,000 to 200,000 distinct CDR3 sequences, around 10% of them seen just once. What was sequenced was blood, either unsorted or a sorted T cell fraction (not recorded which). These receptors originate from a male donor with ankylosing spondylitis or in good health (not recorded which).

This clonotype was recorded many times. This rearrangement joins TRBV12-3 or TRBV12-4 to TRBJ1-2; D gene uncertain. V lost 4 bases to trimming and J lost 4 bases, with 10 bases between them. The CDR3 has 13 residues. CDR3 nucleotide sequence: TGTGCCAGCAGTTCCTCCACAGCCTATGGCTACACCTTC. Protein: CASSSSTAYGYTF.

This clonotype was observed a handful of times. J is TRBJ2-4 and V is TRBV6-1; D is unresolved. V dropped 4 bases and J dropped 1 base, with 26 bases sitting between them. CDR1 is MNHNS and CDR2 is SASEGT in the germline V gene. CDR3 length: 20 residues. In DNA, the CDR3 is TGTGCCAGCAGTGCCCTGAGCGTTCCGCTGATCCTGGTTGCCAAAAACATTCAGTACTTC. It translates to CASSALSVPLILVAKNIQYF.

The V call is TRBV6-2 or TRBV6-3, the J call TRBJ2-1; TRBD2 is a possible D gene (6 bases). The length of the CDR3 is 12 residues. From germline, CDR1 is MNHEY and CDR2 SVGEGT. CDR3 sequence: CGSGSGDNEQFF. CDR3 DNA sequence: TGTGGCTCCGGGAGCGGCGACAATGAGCAGTTCTTC.

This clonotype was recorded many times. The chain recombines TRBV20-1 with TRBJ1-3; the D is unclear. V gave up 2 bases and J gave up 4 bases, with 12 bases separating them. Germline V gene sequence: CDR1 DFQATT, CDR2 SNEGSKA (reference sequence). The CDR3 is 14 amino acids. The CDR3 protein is CSARREVVGNTIYF. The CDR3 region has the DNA TGCAGTGCTAGACGGGAAGTCGTCGGAAACACCATATATTTT.

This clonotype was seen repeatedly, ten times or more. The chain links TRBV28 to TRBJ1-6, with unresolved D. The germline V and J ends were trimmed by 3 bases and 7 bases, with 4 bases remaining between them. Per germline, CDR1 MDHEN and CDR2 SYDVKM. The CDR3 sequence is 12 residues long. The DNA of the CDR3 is TGTGCCAGCAGTTTGGAGAATTCACCCCTCCACTTT. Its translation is CASSLENSPLHF. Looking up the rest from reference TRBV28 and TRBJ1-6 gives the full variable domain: DVKVTQSSRYLVKRTGEKVFLECVQDMDHENMFWYRQDPGLGLRLIYFSYDVKMKEKGDIPEGYSVSREKKERFSLILESASTNQTSMYLCASSLENSPLHFGNGTRLTVT.

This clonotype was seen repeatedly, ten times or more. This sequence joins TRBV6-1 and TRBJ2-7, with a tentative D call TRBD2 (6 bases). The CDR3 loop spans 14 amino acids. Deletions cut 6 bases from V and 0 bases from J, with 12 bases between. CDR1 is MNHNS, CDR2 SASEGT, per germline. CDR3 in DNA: TGTGCCAGCAGGCTAGGAGGGAGCTCCTACGAGCAGTACTTC. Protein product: CASRLGGSSYEQYF.

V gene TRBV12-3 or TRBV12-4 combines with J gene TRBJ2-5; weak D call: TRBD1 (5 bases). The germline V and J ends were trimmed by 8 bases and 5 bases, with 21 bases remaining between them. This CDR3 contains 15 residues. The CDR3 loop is CASGSDRPDRETQYF. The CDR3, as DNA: TGTGCCAGCGGTTCCGACAGACCCGATAGGGAGACCCAGTACTTC.

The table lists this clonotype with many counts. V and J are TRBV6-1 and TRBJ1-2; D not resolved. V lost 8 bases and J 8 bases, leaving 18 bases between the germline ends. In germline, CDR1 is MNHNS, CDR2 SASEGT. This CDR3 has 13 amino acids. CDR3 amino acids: CASGLGEFEGYTF. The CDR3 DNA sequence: TGTGCCAGCGGCCTTGGGGAATTTGAGGGCTACACCTTC.

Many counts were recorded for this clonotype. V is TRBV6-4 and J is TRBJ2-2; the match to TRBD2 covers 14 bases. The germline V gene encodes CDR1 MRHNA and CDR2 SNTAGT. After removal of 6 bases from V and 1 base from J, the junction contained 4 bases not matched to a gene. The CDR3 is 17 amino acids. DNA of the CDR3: TGTGCCAGCAGCACGGGACTAGCGGGGGTGAACACCGGGGAGCTGTTTTTT. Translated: CASSTGLAGVNTGELFF.

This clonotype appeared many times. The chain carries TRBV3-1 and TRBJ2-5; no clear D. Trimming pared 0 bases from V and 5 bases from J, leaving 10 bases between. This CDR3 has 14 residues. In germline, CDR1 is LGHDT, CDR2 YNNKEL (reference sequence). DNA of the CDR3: TGTGCCAGCAGCCAAGATCCGGGTCAGGAGACCCAGTACTTC. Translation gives CASSQDPGQETQYF.

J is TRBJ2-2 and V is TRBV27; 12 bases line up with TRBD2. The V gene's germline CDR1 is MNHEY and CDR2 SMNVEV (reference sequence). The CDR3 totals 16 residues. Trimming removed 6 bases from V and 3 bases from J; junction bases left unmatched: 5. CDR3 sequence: CASSTLAGGYTGELFF. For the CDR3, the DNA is TGTGCCAGCAGCACACTAGCGGGGGGTTACACCGGGGAGCTGTTTTTT.

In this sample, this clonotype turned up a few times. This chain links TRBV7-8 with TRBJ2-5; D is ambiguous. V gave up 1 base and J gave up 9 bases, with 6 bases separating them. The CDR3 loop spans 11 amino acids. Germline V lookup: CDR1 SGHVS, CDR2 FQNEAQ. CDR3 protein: CASSLEAAQYF. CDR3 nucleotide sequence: TGTGCCAGCAGCTTAGAGGCGGCCCAGTACTTC.

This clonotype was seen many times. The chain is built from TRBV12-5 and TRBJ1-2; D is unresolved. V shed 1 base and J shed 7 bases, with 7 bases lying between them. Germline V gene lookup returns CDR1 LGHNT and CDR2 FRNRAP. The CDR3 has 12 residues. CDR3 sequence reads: CASGLDSSGYTF. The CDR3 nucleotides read TGTGCTAGTGGTTTGGACAGCAGTGGCTACACCTTC.

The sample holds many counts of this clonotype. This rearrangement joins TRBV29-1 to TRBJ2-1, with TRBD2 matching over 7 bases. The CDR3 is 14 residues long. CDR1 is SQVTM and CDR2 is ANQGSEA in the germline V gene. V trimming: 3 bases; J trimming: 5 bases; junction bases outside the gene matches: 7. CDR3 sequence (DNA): TGCAGCGTTGACCTTAGGACTAGGAACAATGAGCAGTTCTTC. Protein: CSVDLRTRNNEQFF.

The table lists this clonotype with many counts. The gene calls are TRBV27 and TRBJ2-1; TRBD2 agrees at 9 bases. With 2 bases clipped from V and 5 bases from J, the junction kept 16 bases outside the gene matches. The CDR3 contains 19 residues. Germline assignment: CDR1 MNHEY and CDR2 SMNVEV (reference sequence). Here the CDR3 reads CASSLGPLAGVLRDNEQFF. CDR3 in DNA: TGTGCCAGCAGTTTAGGTCCCTTAGCGGGAGTCCTCCGGGACAATGAGCAGTTCTTC.

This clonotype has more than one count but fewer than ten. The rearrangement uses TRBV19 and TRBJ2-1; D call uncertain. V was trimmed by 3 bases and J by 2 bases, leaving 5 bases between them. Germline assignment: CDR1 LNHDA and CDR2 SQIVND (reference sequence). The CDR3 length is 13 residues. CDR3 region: CASSIGPYNEQFF. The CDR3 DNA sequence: TGTGCCAGTAGTATTGGCCCCTACAATGAGCAGTTCTTC.

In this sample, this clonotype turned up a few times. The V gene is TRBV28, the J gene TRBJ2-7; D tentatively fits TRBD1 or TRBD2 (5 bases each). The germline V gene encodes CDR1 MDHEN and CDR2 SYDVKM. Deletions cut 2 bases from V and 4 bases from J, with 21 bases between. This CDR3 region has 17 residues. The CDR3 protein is CASSLRGPPGRGYEQYF. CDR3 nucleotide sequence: TGTGCCAGCAGTTTAAGGGGACCTCCGGGACGGGGATACGAGCAGTACTTC.

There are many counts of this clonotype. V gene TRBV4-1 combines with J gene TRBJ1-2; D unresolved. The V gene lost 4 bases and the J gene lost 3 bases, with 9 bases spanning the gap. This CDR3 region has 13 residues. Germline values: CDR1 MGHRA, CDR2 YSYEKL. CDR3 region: CASSPGRYYGYTF. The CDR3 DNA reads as TGCGCCAGCAGCCCCGGGAGGTACTATGGCTACACCTTC.

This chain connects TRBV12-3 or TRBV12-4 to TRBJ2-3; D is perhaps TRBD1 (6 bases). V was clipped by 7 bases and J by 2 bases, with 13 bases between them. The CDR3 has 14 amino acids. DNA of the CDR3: TGTGCCAGCACCCTCGGACAGTCCACAGATACGCAGTATTTT. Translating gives CASTLGQSTDTQYF.

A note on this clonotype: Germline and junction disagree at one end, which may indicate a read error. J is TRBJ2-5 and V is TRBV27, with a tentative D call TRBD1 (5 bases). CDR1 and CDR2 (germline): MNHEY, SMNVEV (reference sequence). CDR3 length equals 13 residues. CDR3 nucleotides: TGTGTCAGCAGCCGCAGGGTCCAGGAGACCCAGTACTTC. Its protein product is CVSSRRVQETQYF.

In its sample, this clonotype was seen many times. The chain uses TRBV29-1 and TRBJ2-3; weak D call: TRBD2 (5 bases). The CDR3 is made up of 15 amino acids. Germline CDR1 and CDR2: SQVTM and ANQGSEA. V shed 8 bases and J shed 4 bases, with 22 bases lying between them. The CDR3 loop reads CSSRSGADGADTQYF. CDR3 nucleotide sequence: TGCAGCTCGCGCTCTGGAGCGGATGGGGCAGATACGCAGTATTTT.

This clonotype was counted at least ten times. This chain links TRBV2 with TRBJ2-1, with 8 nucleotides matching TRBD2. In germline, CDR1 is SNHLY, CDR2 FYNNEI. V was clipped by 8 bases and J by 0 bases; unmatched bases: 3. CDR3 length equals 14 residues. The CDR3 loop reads CASQRGGSYNEQFF. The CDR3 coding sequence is TGTGCCAGCCAACGGGGGGGCTCCTACAATGAGCAGTTCTTC.

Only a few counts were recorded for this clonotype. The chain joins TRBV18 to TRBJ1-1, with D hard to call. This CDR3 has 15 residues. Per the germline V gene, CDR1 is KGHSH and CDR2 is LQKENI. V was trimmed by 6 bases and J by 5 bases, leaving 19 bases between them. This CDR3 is CASSMKSIWETEAFF. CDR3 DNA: TGTGCCAGCTCCATGAAGAGTATATGGGAGACTGAAGCTTTCTTT.

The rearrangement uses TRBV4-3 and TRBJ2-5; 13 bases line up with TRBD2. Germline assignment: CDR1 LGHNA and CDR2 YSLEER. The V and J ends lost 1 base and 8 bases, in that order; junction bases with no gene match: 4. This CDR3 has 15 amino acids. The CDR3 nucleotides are TGCGCCAGCAGCCAAGGACTAGCGGGGGGAGAAACCCAGTACTTC. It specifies CASSQGLAGGETQYF.

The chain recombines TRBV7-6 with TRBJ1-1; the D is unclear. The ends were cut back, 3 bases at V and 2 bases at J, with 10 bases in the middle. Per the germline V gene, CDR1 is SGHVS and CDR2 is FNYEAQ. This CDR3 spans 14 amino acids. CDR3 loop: CASSFSVYNTEAFF. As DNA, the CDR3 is TGTGCCAGCAGCTTTTCGGTGTATAACACTGAAGCTTTCTTT.

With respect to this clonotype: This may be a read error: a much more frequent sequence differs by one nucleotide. This CDR3 reads CRVGGATYNEQFF. DNA for the CDR3: TGCAGGGTCGGAGGCGCCACCTACAATGAGCAGTTCTTC. The J gene is TRBJ2-1, the V gene TRBV20-1, with a possible D match to TRBD2 (5 bases). In germline, CDR1 is DFQATT, CDR2 SNEGSKA (reference sequence). The CDR3 totals 13 residues.